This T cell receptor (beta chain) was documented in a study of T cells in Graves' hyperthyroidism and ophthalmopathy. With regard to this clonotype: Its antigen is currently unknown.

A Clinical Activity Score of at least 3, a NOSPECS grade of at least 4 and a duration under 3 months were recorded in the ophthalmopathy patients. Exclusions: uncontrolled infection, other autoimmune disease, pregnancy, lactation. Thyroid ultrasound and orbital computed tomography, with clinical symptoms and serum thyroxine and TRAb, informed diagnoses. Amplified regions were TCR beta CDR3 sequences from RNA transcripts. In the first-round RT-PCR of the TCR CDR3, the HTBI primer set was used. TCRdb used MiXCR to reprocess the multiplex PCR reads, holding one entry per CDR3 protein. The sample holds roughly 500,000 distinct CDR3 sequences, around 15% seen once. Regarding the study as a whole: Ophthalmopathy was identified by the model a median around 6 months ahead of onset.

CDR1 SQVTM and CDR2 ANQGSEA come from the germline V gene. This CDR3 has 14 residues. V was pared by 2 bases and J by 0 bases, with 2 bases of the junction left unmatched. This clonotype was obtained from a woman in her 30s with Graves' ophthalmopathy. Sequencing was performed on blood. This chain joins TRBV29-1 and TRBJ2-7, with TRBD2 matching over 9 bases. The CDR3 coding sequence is TGCAGCGTTGAACTAGCGGGAAGCTCCTACGAGCAGTACTTC. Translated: CSVELAGSSYEQYF.